This is a list of T cell receptor beta chains from one sample in a study of blood T cell repertoires in COVID-19. Clones were sequenced by immunoSEQ multiplex PCR, and TCRdb holds only the in-frame ones, with some missing. The sample includes 330,000 or so clones, approximately 87% of them seen just once. Material: PBMCs or T cells enriched from blood (not recorded which). The receptors here all came from a middle-aged man in a cohort exposed to, infected with or recovered from COVID-19 (not recorded which). Both conserved end residues are part of each CDR3. The D gene is left open where the match is weak. Rows may omit the clone size; those that give it use once, few, many or a size class.

d_gene,j_gene,abundance,v_gene,CDR3nt,CDR3aa
TRBD1,TRBJ1-5,-,TRBV28,TGTGCCAGCAGTGGATCGGGACAGGGGAGGCAGCCCCAGCATTTT,CASSGSGQGRQPQHF
-,TRBJ2-7,-,TRBV7-8,TGTGCCAGCAGCTTGAGCATTAACTACGAGCAGTACTTC,CASSLSINYEQYF
TRBD1,TRBJ1-2,-,TRBV19,TGTGCCAGTAGTCTCCTAACAGGGGGGGCGCGGGATGGCTACACCTTC,CASSLLTGGARDGYTF
TRBD1,TRBJ1-6,-,TRBV3-1/TRBV3-2,TGTGCCAGCAGCCAAGAGGGACAGGGTAATTCACCCCTCCACTTT,CASSQEGQGNSPLHF
-,TRBJ1-3,few,TRBV18,TGTGCCAGCTCGTCTTCAGTAAACACCATATATTTT,CASSSSVNTIYF
TRBD1,TRBJ2-3,-,TRBV15,TGTGCCACCAGCAGCTCCCGGGACAGAATTCGGGATACGCAGTATTTT,CATSSSRDRIRDTQYF
-,TRBJ2-1,-,TRBV3-1/TRBV3-2,TGTGCCAGCAGCCAACCCACGGGGGCGGGAGCTTACAATGAGCAGTTCTTC,CASSQPTGAGAYNEQFF
TRBD2,TRBJ2-2,once,TRBV30,TGTGCCTGGAGTGGGGGACTAGCGGGAGGGACCGGGGAGCTGTTTTTT,CAWSGGLAGGTGELFF
TRBD2,TRBJ2-1,-,TRBV14,TGTGCCAGCAGCCGCACTAGCGGGAGGCCTGAGCAGTTCTTC,CASSRTSGRPEQFF
-,TRBJ2-7,-,TRBV6-5,TGTGCCAGCAACCTACGCGAGCAGTACTTC,CASNLREQYF
-,TRBJ2-7,-,TRBV4-1,TGCGCCAGCAGCCAAGGCCAGGGTGGGGACTACGAGCAGTACTTC,CASSQGQGGDYEQYF
-,TRBJ2-2,-,TRBV4-1,TGCGCCAGCAGCCAAGAAGAGCGGAAGACCGGGGAGCTGTTTTTT,CASSQEERKTGELFF
-,TRBJ1-1,-,TRBV3-1/TRBV3-2,TGTGCCAGCAGCCAAGCGTCAGGGCGGAGAGCTTTCTTT,CASSQASGRRAFF
-,TRBJ2-7,-,TRBV28,TGTGCCAGCAGTCCCCCGAGGAGACTGTCCGCCTACGAGCAGTACTTC,CASSPPRRLSAYEQYF
-,TRBJ2-7,-,TRBV5-1,TGCGCCAGCAGGGCCCAGGGTTCCTACGAGCAGTACTTC,CASRAQGSYEQYF
TRBD1,TRBJ1-6,-,TRBV27,TGTGCCAGCAGCGACAGGGGTGTGGGTTCACCCCTCCACTTT,CASSDRGVGSPLHF
-,TRBJ1-4,-,TRBV2,TGTGCCAGCAGTGACTTGGGGCAAGTGGGTGAAAAACTGTTTTTT,CASSDLGQVGEKLFF
TRBD1,TRBJ1-2,-,TRBV30,TGTGCCTGGAGTGGACAGGGGACCGGCTATGGCTACACCTTC,CAWSGQGTGYGYTF
TRBD1,TRBJ2-3,-,TRBV14,TGTGCCAGCAGCTATGGACAGGGGGCATCCGCAGATACGCAGTATTTT,CASSYGQGASADTQYF
-,TRBJ2-3,-,TRBV7-8,TGTGCCAGCAGCTTAAGGGCAGGGTGGAGCACAGATACGCAGTATTTT,CASSLRAGWSTDTQYF
-,TRBJ2-1,-,TRBV29-1,TGCAGCGCTGGGTACAGGGGGGGGAATGAGCAGTTCTTC,CSAGYRGGNEQFF
-,TRBJ1-2,-,TRBV15,TGTGCCACCAGCAGAGGTAGGGGGACCTATGGCTACACCTTC,CATSRGRGTYGYTF
-,TRBJ2-5,-,TRBV9,TGTGCCAGCAGCGTAGCCCAGGGCCCACAAGAGACCCAGTACTTC,CASSVAQGPQETQYF
TRBD1,TRBJ1-1,-,TRBV27,TGTGCCAGCAGTTTATCCGGACAGGGATACAACACTGAAGCTTTCTTT,CASSLSGQGYNTEAFF
-,TRBJ1-5,few,TRBV5-1,TGCGCCAGCAGCTTGGAAGGGGGCAATCAGCCCCAGCATTTT,CASSLEGGNQPQHF
-,TRBJ1-2,-,TRBV30,TGTGCCTGGAAGGCAGCGTTAAACTATGGCTACACCTTC,CAWKAALNYGYTF
-,TRBJ2-1,-,TRBV14,TGTGCCAGCAGCCAGGGGGCTGGAACTCCCTACAATGAGCAGTTCTTC,CASSQGAGTPYNEQFF
TRBD2,TRBJ2-1,-,TRBV2,TGTGCCAGCAGGTGGCGGGAGGCGGAGAATGAGCAGTTCTTC,CASRWREAENEQFF
TRBD1,TRBJ2-2,-,TRBV6-5,TGTGCCAGCAGTTCCCCAGGGGGACAGAACACCGGGGAGCTGTTTTTT,CASSSPGGQNTGELFF
TRBD2,TRBJ2-1,few,TRBV19,TGTGCCAGTAGTATAGATTTGGCTAGCGGGGCCTACAATGAGCAGTTCTTC,CASSIDLASGAYNEQFF
TRBD1,TRBJ2-7,-,TRBV15,TGTGCCACCAGCAGAGATGTGGACAGGGGGCAGGCCTACGAGCAGTACTTC,CATSRDVDRGQAYEQYF
TRBD1,TRBJ1-2,-,TRBV30,TGTGCCTGGAGTGTACAGACAGGGGTTTATGGCTACACCTTC,CAWSVQTGVYGYTF
-,TRBJ2-3,few,TRBV6-4,TGTGCCAGCAGCCCAACAGGGCCCACAGATACGCAGTATTTT,CASSPTGPTDTQYF
TRBD1,TRBJ2-1,once,TRBV27,TGTGCCAGCAGATTCAGGACAGGTCGTTACAATGAGCAGTTCTTC,CASRFRTGRYNEQFF
-,TRBJ2-2,few,TRBV27,TGTGCCAGCACCACGGGGAGGAACACCGGGGAGCTGTTTTTT,CASTTGRNTGELFF
TRBD1,TRBJ2-2,few,TRBV27,TGTGCCAGCAGAAAAGACAGGGCGAACACCGGGGAGCTGTTTTTT,CASRKDRANTGELFF
TRBD2,TRBJ2-7,-,TRBV5-4,TGTGCCTCCCGATCGGCTAGCGGGGCCTACGAGCAGTACTTC,CASRSASGAYEQYF
TRBD1,TRBJ1-5,once,TRBV27,TGTGCCAGCCTACCACAGGGGGATAGCAATCAGCCCCAGCATTTT,CASLPQGDSNQPQHF
-,TRBJ2-5,-,TRBV4-1,TGCGCCAGCAGCCAAGGGGCCAGGCAAGAGACCCAGTACTTC,CASSQGARQETQYF
TRBD1,TRBJ2-3,-,TRBV7-9,TGTGCCAGCAGCTATTTTGGACAGGGGTGGACAGATACGCAGTATTTT,CASSYFGQGWTDTQYF
-,TRBJ1-2,many,TRBV7-8,TGTGCCAGCAGCCCCAGAACTGGAGCCTATGGCTACACCTTC,CASSPRTGAYGYTF
TRBD1,TRBJ1-5,-,TRBV28,TGTGCCAGCAGTTTCCTCGGACAGGACGATCAGCCCCAGCATTTT,CASSFLGQDDQPQHF
-,TRBJ2-3,-,TRBV30,TGTGCCTGGAGTGTGGGGGGAACAGATACGCAGTATTTT,CAWSVGGTDTQYF
TRBD2,TRBJ2-3,-,TRBV5-1,TGCGCCAGCACCATAAGAGGTAGCGGGGGTAGCACAGATACGCAGTATTTT,CASTIRGSGGSTDTQYF
TRBD2,TRBJ2-7,-,TRBV4-2,TGTGCCAGCAGCCCTAGCGGGAGGTCGTACGAGCAGTACTTC,CASSPSGRSYEQYF
-,TRBJ1-1,-,TRBV27,TGTGCCAGCGCCAGGTTGAACACTGAAGCTTTCTTT,CASARLNTEAFF
TRBD1,TRBJ1-2,-,TRBV18,TGTGCCAGCTCGGTGGACAGGGGGCGTGGCTACACCTTC,CASSVDRGRGYTF
TRBD2,TRBJ2-7,-,TRBV6-5,TGTGCCAGCAGTCGCAGCGGGAGGGCCTTGGACGAGCAGTACTTC,CASSRSGRALDEQYF
-,TRBJ1-1,once,TRBV5-4,TGTGCCAGCACCTTAGACGGAGGGAACACTGAAGCTTTCTTT,CASTLDGGNTEAFF
TRBD1,TRBJ2-2,-,TRBV28,TGTGCCAGCAGTTTACAGGGGGCCGCATCCACCGGGGAGCTGTTTTTT,CASSLQGAASTGELFF
-,TRBJ2-5,-,TRBV20-1,TGCAGTGCAAGTCAGGGGGAGACCCAGTACTTC,CSASQGETQYF
TRBD2,TRBJ2-1,-,TRBV14,TGTGCCAGCAGCGACCCGGGACTAGCGGGAGGCCTGATGTTCTTC,CASSDPGLAGGLMFF
-,TRBJ1-2,-,TRBV5-1,TGCGCCAGCAGAGATTCGACAGGAACTAACTATGGCTACACCTTC,CASRDSTGTNYGYTF
-,TRBJ2-2,-,TRBV6-5,TGTGCCAGCTCTGAGGGAACCGGGGAGCTGTTTTTT,CASSEGTGELFF
-,TRBJ2-7,-,TRBV30,TGTGCCTGGAGTATTGGGAGCGCCTACGAGCAGTACTTC,CAWSIGSAYEQYF
TRBD1,TRBJ1-4,-,TRBV25-1,TGTGCCAGCAGTCCCCGGCGGGGACAGGGGCATGAAAAACTGTTTTTT,CASSPRRGQGHEKLFF
-,TRBJ1-2,-,TRBV6-5,TGTGCCAGCACCCAAGGCGGGGGGTTCTATGGCTACACCTTC,CASTQGGGFYGYTF
TRBD1,TRBJ2-2,-,TRBV3-1/TRBV3-2,TGTGCCAGCAGCCAAGATTTCAAGGACAGGGGCGTCGGCACCGGGGAGCTGTTTTTT,CASSQDFKDRGVGTGELFF
-,TRBJ2-1,-,TRBV27,TGTGCCAGCAACGGGAAGAGTATCTCCCTCTTC,CASNGKSISLF
-,TRBJ1-1,-,TRBV6-5,TGTGCCAGCAGTTACGCAGAATCTTCAGGGAACACTGAAGCTTTCTTT,CASSYAESSGNTEAFF